This paragraph covers one T cell receptor beta chain sequence. The V gene lost 3 bases and the J gene lost 4 bases, with 8 bases spanning the gap. There are 12 residues in the CDR3. Germline V gene data show CDR1 as SGHDT and CDR2 as YYEEEE. The data were obtained in a study of blood T cell repertoires in COVID-19. Study in general: Samples representing acute and convalescent COVID-19 were sourced from the United States, Italy and Spain. T cells, B-cell-depleted T cells, or PBMCs provided the cDNA or gDNA that served as material.

In the original analysis: The authors estimated nucleated cell counts from reference gene primer amplification. Using immunoSEQ multiplex PCR, the repertoire was profiled, and TCRdb retains in-frame clones only, with some absent. V and J calls plus clone size are reproduced from that table; the DNA served to infer D and trimming. The sample lists about 270,000 clones, around 81% seen once, with just under 3% in the top ten. This chain links TRBV5-6 with TRBJ2-7; D is perhaps TRBD2 (5 bases). The sample taken for sequencing was peripheral blood. This receptor was taken from a woman in her sixties with active or convalescent COVID-19. DNA of the CDR3: TGTGCCAGCAGCTGGGAGCAGTACGAGCAGTACTTC. Translated, it gives CASSWEQYEQYF.